The source of this T cell receptor beta chain is a study of TIL therapy for anti-PD-1-resistant metastatic lung cancer. Documented time point: pre-treatment sample, taken before nivolumab and TIL therapy. The immunoSEQ assay was v3. Profiled with immunoSEQ multiplex PCR; TCRdb holds only in-frame clones, not every one. Of more than 15,000 clones listed, about 79% are singletons. Remarks on this clone: Its antigen is still unknown.

Study-level findings and limits: Infused TIL clonotypes partially replaced the baseline blood repertoire, then decayed over months.

This clonotype was obtained from a person aged 25 to 80 with non-small cell lung cancer. The input for sequencing was blood, taken at baseline.

Written as DNA, the CDR3 is TGTGCCAGCAGTCTTGAACAGGGCCGTGGCTACACCTTC. The encoded protein is CASSLEQGRGYTF. The rearrangement joins TRBV28 to TRBJ1-2, with a possible D match to TRBD1 (6 bases). The CDR3 loop spans 13 amino acids. The germline V gene encodes CDR1 MDHEN and CDR2 SYDVKM. V lost 5 bases, J lost 7 bases, and 14 bases lay in between.